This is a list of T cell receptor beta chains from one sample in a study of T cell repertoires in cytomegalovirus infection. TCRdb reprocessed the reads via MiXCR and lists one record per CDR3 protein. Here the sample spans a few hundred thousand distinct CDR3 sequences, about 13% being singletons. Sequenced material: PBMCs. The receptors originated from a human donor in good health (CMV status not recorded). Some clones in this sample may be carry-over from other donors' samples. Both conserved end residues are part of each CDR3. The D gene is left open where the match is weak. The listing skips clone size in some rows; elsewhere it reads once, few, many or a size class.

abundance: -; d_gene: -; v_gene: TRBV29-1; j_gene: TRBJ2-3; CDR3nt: TGCAGCGTTGACGAACCGCAGTATTTT; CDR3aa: CSVDEPQYF
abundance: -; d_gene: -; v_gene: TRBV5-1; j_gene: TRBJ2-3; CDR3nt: TGCGCCAGCAGGTGGACGCAGGTCACAGATACGCAGTATTTT; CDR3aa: CASRWTQVTDTQYF
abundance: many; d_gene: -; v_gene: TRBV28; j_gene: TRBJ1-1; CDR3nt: TGTGCCAGCACCCCATTACGGGGGGGGGCGCTTTCCACTGAAGCTTTCTTT; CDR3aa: CASTPLRGGALSTEAFF
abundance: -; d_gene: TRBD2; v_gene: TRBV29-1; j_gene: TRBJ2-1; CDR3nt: TGCAGCGCCGGAACAGCGGGGGGCCCCTGGGGAGGTGAGCAGTTCTTC; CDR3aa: CSAGTAGGPWGGEQFF
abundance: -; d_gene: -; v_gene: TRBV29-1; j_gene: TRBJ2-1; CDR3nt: TGCAGCGTCAGGGTCAATGAGCAGTTCTTC; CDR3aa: CSVRVNEQFF
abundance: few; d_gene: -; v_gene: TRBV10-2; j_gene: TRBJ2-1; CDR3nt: TGCGCCAGCACCGACTTCTCAAACTCCTACAATGAGCAGTTCTTC; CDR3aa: CASTDFSNSYNEQFF
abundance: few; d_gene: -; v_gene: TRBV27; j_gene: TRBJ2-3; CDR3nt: TGTGCCAGCAGTTTGAACGGGATCACAGATACGCAGTATTTT; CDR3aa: CASSLNGITDTQYF
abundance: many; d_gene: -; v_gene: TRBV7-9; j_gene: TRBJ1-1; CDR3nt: TGTGCCAGCAGCGTTTTGAACACTGAAGCTTTCTTT; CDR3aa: CASSVLNTEAFF
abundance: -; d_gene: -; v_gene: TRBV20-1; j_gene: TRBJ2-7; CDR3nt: TGCAGTGCAGACGCAAACTCCTACGAGCAGTACTTC; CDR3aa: CSADANSYEQYF
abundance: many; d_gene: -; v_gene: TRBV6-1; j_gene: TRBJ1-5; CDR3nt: TGTGCCAGTCGTCAGGGATGGAATCAGCCCCAGCATTTT; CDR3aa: CASRQGWNQPQHF
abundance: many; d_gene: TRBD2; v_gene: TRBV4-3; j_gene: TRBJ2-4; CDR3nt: TGCGCCAGCAGCCAAGAAAGGACTAGCGGGGGGAATATAGCCAAAAACATTCAGTACTTC; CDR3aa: CASSQERTSGGNIAKNIQYF
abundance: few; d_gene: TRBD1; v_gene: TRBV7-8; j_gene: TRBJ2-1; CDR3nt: TGTGCCAGCAGCATGGGACAGGGGATTGAGCAGTTCTTC; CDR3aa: CASSMGQGIEQFF
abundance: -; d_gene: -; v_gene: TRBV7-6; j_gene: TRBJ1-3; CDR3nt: TGTGCCAGCAGCTTAGTAAGAGGACAGCGAAACTCTGGAAACACCATATATTTT; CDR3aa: CASSLVRGQRNSGNTIYF
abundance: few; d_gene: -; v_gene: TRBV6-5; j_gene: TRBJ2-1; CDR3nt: TGTGCCAGCAACAACCAAGACGGGATGCAGTTCTTC; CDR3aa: CASNNQDGMQFF
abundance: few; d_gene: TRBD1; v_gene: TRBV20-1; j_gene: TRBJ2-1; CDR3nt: TGCAGTGCTAGGTCCGGGACAGTCTACAATGAGCAGTTCTTC; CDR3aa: CSARSGTVYNEQFF
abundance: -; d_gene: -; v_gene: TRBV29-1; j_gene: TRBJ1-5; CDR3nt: TGCAGCGTTGGAGGTGGGAGCAATCAGCCCCAGCATTTT; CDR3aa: CSVGGGSNQPQHF
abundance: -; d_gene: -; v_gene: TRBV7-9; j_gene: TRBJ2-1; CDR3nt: TGTGCCAGCAGCTTAGTCTCACTTGAGCAGTTCTTC; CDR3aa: CASSLVSLEQFF
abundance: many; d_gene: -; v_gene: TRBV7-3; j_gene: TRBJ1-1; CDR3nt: TGTGCCAGCAGCCCCCGACCAGAACATGAAGCTTTCTTT; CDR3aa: CASSPRPEHEAFF
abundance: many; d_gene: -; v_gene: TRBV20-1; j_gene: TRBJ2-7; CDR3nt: TGCAGTGCTAGCCATGGACAGAACTACGAGCAGTACTTC; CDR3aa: CSASHGQNYEQYF